The clone carrying this TCR beta chain was found a few times. What it recognizes is unknown. From the 5' RACE reads, TCRdb called clonotypes with MiXCR, one entry per CDR3 protein. Of 260,000 or so distinct CDR3 sequences listed, approximately 7.8% are singletons. The sample belongs to a study of identical twins. All donors comprised healthy Caucasians. CDR3 length: 16 residues. Germline CDR1 SGHVS, CDR2 FQNEAQ. Trimming removed 2 bases from V and 6 bases from J, with 17 bases in between. Whole-study results and caveats: It was possible that invariant MAIT and iNKT cells partly confounded the zero-insertion analyses. High-abundance cord blood beta clonotypes had fewer insertions; memory repertoires showed none.

The sample was also linked to a second study, of yellow fever vaccine responses in identical twins.

This sequence originates from a woman under 30 in good health. The V and J genes are TRBV7-8 and TRBJ2-1, with D possibly called TRBD1 or TRBD2 (5 bases each). Sequenced input: CD8+ T cells sorted from blood. Written as DNA, the CDR3 is TGTGCCAGCAGCTTAAGAAGAGCTGGGGCGGGCAATGAGCAGTTCTTC. It codes for CASSLRRAGAGNEQFF.